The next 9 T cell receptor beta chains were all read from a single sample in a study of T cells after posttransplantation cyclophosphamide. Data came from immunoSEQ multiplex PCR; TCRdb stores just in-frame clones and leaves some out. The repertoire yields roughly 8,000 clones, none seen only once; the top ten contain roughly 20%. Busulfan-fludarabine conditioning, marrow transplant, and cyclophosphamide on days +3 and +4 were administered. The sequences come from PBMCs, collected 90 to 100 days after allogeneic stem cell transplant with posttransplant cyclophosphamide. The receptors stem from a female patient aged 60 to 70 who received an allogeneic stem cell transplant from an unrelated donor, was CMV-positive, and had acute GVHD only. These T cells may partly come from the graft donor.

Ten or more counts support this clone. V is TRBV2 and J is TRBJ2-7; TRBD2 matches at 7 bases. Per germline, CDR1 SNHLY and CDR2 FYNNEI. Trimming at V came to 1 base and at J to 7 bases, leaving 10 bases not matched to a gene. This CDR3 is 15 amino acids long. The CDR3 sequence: CASSEEGGRTTEQYF. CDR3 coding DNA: TGTGCCAGCAGTGAAGAAGGCGGGAGAACGACGGAGCAGTACTTC.

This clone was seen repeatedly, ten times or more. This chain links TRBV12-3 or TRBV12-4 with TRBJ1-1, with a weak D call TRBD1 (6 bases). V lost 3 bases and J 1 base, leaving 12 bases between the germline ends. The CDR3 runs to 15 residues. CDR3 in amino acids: CASSFAGARNTEAFF. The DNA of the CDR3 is TGTGCCAGCAGTTTCGCAGGGGCCCGGAACACTGAAGCTTTCTTT.

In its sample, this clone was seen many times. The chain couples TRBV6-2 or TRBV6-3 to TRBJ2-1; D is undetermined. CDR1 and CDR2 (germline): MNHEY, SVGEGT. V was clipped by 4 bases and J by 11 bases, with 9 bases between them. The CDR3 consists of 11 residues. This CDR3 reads CASSLAVKQFF. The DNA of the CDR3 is TGTGCCAGCAGTTTGGCCGTGAAGCAGTTCTTC.

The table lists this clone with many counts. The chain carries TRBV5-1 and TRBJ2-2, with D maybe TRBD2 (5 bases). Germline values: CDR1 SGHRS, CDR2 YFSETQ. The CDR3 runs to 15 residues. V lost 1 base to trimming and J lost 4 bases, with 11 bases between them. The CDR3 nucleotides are TGCGCCAGCAGCTTGAATCCTAGCCCCACCGGGGAGCTGTTTTTT. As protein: CASSLNPSPTGELFF.

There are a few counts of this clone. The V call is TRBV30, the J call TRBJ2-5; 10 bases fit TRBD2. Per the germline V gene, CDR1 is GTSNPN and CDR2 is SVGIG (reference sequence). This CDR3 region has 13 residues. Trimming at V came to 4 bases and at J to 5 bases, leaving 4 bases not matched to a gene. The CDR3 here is CAWIGLADETQYF. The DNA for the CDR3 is TGTGCCTGGATCGGACTAGCGGATGAGACCCAGTACTTC.

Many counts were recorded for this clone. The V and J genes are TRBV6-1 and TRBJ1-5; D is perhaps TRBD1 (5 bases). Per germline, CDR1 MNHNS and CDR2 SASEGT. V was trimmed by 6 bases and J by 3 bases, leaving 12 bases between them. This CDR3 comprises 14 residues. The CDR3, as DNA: TGTGCCAGCAGCCCAGGGTGGATCAATCAGCCCCAGCATTTT. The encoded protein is CASSPGWINQPQHF.

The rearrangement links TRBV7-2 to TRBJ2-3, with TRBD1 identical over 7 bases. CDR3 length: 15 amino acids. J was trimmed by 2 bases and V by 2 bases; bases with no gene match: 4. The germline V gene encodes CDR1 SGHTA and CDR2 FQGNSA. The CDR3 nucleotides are TGTGCCAGCAGCTTAAGACAGGGTTTCACAGATACGCAGTATTTT. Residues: CASSLRQGFTDTQYF.

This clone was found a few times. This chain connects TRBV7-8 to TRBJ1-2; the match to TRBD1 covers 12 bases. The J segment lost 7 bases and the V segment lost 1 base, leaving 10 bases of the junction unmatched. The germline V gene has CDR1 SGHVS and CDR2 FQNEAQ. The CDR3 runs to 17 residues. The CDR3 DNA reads TGTGCCAGCAGCTTAGGGGGTTCCGGGACAGGGGGCAGTGGCTACACCTTC. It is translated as CASSLGGSGTGGSGYTF.

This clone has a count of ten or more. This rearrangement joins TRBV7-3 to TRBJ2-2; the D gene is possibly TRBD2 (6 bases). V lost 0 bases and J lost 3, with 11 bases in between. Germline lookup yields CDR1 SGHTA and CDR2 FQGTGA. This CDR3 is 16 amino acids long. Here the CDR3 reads CASSLTGGLHTGELFF. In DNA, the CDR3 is TGTGCCAGCAGCTTAACCGGGGGTCTTCACACCGGGGAGCTGTTTTTT.